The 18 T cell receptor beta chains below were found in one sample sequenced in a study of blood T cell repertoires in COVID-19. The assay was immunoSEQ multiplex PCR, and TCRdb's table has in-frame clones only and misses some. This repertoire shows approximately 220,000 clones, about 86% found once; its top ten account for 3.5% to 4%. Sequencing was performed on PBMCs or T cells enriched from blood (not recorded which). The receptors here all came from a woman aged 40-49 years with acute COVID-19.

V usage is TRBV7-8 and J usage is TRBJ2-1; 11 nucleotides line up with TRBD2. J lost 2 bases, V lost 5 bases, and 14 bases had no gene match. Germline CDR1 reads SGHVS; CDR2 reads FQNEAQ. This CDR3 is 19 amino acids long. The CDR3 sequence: CASSPKGGLAESPYNEQFF. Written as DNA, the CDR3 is TGTGCCAGCAGCCCCAAAGGGGGACTAGCGGAGTCCCCCTACAATGAGCAGTTCTTC. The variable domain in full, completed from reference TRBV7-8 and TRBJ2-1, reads GAGVSQSPRYKVAKRGQDVALRCDPISGHVSLFWYQQALGQGPEFLTYFQNEAQLDKSGLPSDRFFAERPEGSVSTLKIQRTQQEDSAVYLCASSPKGGLAESPYNEQFFGPGTRLTVL.

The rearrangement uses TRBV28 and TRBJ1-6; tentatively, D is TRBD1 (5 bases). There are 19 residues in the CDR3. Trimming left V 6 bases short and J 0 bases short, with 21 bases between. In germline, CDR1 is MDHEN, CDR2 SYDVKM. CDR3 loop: CASSPPSDSVISYNSPLHF. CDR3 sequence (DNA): TGTGCCAGCAGCCCCCCTTCAGACAGCGTCATCTCCTATAATTCACCCCTCCACTTT.

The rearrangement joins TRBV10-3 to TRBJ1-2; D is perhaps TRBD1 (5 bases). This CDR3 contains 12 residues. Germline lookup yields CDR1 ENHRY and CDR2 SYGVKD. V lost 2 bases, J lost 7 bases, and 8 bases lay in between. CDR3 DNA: TGTGCCATCAGTGAGAGGAGGGGTGGCTACACCTTC. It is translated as CAISERRGGYTF.

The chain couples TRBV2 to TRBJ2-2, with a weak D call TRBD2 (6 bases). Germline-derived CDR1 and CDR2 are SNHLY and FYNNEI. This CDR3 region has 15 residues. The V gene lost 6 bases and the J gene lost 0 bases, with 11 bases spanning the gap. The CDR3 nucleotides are TGTGCCAGCAGAAAAGGGACTTCGAACACCGGGGAGCTGTTTTTT. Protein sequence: CASRKGTSNTGELFF.

Written as DNA, the CDR3 is TGTGCCAGCAGTGACTCAAGCGGGGCAAGCACAGATACGCAGTATTTT. Its translation is CASSDSSGASTDTQYF. The chain couples TRBV6-4 to TRBJ2-3; TRBD2 matches 7 bases. The CDR3 extends over 16 amino acids. With V trimmed by 0 bases and J by 0 bases, 3 bases remained unmatched. Looked up from germline, CDR1 is MRHNA and CDR2 is SNTAGT.

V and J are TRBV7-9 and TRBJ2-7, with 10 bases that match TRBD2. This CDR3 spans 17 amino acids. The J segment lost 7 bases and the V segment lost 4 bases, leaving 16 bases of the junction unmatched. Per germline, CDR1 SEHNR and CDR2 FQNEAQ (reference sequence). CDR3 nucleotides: TGTGCCAGCAGCTCAACCCTAGGACTAGCGGAGGGTCGGGAGCAGTACTTC. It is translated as CASSSTLGLAEGREQYF.

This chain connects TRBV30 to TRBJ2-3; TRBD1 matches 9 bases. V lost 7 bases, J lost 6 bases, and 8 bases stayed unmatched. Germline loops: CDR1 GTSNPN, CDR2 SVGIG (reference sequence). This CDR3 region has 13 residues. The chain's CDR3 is CASKDRGPDTQYF. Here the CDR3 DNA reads TGTGCCTCCAAGGACAGGGGCCCGGATACGCAGTATTTT.

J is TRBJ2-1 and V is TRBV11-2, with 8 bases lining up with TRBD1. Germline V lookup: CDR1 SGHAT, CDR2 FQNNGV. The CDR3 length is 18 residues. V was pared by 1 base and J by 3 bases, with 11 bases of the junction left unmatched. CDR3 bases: TGTGCCAGCAGCTTAGCTTTGACAGGGGTTGGGGACTACAATGAGCAGTTCTTC. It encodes CASSLALTGVGDYNEQFF. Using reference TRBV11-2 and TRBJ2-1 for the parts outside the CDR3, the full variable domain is EAGVAQSPRYKIIEKRQSVAFWCNPISGHATLYWYQQILGQGPKLLIQFQNNGVVDDSQLPKDRFSAERLKGVDSTLKIQPAKLEDSAVYLCASSLALTGVGDYNEQFFGPGTRLTVL.

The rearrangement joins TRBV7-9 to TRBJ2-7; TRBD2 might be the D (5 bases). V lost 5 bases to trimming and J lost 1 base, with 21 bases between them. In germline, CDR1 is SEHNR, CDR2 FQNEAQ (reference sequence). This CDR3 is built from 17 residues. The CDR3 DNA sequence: TGTGCCAGCAGCCCCCCTTCGGGATCTGGGCCGTCCTACGAGCAGTACTTC. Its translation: CASSPPSGSGPSYEQYF.

The CDR3 here is CASSSQASGSSDTQYF. CDR3 in DNA: TGTGCCAGCAGCTCTCAGGCTAGCGGGAGCTCAGATACGCAGTATTTT. The chain has TRBV7-3 and TRBJ2-3; 10 bases align to TRBD2. The germline CDR1 and CDR2 sequences are SGHTA and FQGTGA. J was trimmed by 4 bases and V by 4 bases; bases with no gene match: 8. There are 16 residues in the CDR3.

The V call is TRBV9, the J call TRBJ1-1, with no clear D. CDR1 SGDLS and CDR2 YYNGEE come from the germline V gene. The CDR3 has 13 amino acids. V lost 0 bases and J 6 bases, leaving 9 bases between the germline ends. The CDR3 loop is CASSVGGAAEAFF. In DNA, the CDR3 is TGTGCCAGCAGCGTAGGGGGAGCGGCTGAAGCTTTCTTT.

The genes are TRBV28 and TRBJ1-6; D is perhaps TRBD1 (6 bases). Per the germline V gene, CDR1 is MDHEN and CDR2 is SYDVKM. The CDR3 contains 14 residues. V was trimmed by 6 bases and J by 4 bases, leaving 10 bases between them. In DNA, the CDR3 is TGTGCCAGCAGACCGGGACATTATAATTCACCCCTCCACTTT. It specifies CASRPGHYNSPLHF.

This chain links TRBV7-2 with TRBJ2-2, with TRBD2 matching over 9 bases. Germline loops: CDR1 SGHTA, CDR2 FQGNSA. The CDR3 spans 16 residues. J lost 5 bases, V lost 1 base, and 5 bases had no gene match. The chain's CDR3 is CASSLVAGGVTGELFF. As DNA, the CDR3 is TGTGCCAGCAGCTTAGTCGCGGGAGGGGTAACCGGGGAGCTGTTTTTT.

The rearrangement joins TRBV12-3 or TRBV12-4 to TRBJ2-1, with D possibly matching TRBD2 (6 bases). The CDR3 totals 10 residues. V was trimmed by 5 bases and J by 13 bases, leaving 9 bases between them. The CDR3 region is CASSRRDQFF. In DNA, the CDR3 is TGTGCCAGCAGTCGGAGGGATCAGTTCTTC.

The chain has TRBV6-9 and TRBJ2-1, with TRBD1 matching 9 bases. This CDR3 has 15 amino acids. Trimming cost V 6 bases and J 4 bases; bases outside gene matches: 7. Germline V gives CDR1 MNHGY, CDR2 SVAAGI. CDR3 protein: CASSPGDREYNEQFF. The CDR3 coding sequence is TGTGCCAGCAGCCCTGGGGACAGGGAATACAATGAGCAGTTCTTC.

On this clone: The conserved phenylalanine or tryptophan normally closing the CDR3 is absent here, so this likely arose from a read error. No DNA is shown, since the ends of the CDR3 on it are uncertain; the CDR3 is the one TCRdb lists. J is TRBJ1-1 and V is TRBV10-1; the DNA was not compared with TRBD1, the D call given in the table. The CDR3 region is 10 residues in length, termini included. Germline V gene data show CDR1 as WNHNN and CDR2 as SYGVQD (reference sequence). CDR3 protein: CASSEAGDTA.

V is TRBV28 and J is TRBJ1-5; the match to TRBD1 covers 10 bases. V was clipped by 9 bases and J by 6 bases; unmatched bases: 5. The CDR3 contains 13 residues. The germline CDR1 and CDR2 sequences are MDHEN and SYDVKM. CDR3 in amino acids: CASGGTGAQPQHF. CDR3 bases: TGTGCCAGTGGTGGGACAGGGGCTCAGCCCCAGCATTTT.

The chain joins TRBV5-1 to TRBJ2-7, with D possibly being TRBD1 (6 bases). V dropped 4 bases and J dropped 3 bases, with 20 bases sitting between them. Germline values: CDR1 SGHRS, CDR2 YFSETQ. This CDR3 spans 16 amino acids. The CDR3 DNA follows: TGCGCCAGCAGCCTTTGGGGGCTAGTGGGCGGCTACGAGCAGTACTTC. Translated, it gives CASSLWGLVGGYEQYF.